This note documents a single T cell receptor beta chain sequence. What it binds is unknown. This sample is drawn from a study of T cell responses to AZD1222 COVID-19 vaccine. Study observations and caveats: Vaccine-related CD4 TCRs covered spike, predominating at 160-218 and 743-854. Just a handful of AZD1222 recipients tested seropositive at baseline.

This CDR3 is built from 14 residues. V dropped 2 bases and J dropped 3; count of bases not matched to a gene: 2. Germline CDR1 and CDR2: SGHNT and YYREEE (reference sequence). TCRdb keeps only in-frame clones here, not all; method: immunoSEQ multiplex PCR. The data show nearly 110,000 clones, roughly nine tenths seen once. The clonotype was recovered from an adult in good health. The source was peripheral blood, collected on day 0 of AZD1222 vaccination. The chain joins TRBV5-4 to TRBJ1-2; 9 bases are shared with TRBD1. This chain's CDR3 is CASSFTGGDYGYTF. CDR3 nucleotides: TGTGCCAGCAGCTTCACAGGGGGCGACTATGGCTACACCTTC.